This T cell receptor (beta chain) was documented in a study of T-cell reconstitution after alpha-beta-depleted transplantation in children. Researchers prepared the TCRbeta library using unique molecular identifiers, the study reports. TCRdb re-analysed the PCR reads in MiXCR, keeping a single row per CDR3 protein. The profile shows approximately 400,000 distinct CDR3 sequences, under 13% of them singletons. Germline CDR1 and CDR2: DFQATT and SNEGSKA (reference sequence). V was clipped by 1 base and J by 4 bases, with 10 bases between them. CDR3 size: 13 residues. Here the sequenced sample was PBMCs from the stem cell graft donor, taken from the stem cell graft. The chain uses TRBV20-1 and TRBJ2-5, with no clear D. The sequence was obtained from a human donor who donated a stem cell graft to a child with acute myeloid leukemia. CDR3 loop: CSARAAVSETQYF. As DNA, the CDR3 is TGCAGTGCTAGAGCGGCAGTTTCAGAGACCCAGTACTTC.